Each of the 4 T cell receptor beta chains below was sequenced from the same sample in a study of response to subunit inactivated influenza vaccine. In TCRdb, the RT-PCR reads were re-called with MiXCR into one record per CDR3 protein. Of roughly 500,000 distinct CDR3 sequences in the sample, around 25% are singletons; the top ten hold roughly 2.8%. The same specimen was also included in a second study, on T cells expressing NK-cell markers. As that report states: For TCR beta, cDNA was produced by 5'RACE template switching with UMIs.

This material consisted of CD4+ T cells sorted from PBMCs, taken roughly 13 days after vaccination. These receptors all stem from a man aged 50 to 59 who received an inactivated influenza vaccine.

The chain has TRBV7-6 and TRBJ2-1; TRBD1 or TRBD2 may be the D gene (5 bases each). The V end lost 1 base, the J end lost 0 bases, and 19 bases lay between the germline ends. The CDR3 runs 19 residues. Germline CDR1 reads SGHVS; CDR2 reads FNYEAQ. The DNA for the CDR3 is TGTGCCAGCAGCTTAGGTTTGAGGGGCCCACCAACCTCCTACAATGAGCAGTTCTTC. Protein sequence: CASSLGLRGPPTSYNEQFF.

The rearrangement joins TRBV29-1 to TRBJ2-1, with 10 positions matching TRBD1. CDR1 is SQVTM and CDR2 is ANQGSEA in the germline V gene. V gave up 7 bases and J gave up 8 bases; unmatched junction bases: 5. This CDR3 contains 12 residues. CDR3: CSGDRGGDEQFF. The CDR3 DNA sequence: TGCAGCGGGGACAGGGGTGGCGATGAGCAGTTCTTC.

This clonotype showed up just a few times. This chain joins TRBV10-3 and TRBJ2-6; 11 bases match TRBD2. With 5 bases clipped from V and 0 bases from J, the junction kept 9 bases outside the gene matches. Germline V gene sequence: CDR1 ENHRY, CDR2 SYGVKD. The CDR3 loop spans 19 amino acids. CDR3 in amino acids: CAISNRPGLAASGANVLTF. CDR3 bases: TGTGCCATCAGTAACCGACCGGGACTAGCGGCCTCTGGGGCCAACGTCCTGACTTTC.

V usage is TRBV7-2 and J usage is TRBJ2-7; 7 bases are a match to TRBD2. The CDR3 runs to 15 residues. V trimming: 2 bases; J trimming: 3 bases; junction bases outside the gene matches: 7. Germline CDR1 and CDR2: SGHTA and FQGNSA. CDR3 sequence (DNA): TGTGCCAGCAGCTTAAGGTCTAGCGGACTCTACGAGCAGTACTTC. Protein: CASSLRSSGLYEQYF.